The 7 T cell receptor beta chains below all came from one sample that was sequenced in a study of monozygotic twins with inflammatory bowel disease. TCRdb reworked the 5' RACE reads into one entry per CDR3 protein, no DNA. The specimen's table records 200,000 to 250,000 distinct CDR3 sequences. Sequenced: blood. The origin of the receptors is a human donor with ulcerative colitis or Crohn's disease, or a healthy co-twin of an affected twin (not recorded which).

This sequence joins TRBV7-2 and TRBJ1-2. The CDR3 loop spans 14 amino acids. Germline CDR1 is SGHTA and CDR2 is FQGNSA. The CDR3 loop is CASSSIGQAYGYTF.

The V gene is TRBV12-3 or TRBV12-4, the J gene TRBJ2-3; TCRdb designates TRBD2, a call that cannot be tested without DNA. The CDR3 has 12 amino acids. The CDR3 reads CASTPRTDTQYF.

The V gene is TRBV7-3, the J gene TRBJ1-3; TCRdb's D call of TRBD1 is untestable without DNA. Germline V lookup: CDR1 SGHTA, CDR2 FQGTGA. CDR3 size: 15 residues. CDR3 sequence: CASSPQQGPGNTIYF.

The chain has TRBV6-1 and TRBJ1-5; TCRdb's D gene call, TRBD1, goes unchecked for lack of DNA. The CDR3 spans 15 residues. Looked up from germline, CDR1 is MNHNS and CDR2 is SASEGT. The CDR3: CASSVPGQGSQPQHF.

V and J are TRBV7-8 and TRBJ1-5; TCRdb's D call, TRBD1, is unchecked because there is no DNA. The V gene's germline CDR1 is SGHVS and CDR2 FQNEAQ. CDR3 size: 21 residues. The chain's CDR3 is CASSPSEEPTTGPFFNQPQHF. The entire variable domain, with the rest obtained from reference TRBV7-8 and TRBJ1-5, is as follows: GAGVSQSPRYKVAKRGQDVALRCDPISGHVSLFWYQQALGQGPEFLTYFQNEAQLDKSGLPSDRFFAERPEGSVSTLKIQRTQQEDSAVYLCASSPSEEPTTGPFFNQPQHFGDGTRLSIL.

V usage is TRBV2 and J usage is TRBJ2-7. Germline values: CDR1 SNHLY, CDR2 FYNNEI. The CDR3 has 15 amino acids. CDR3 sequence reads: CASSAERGGAYEQYF.

The J gene is TRBJ2-6, the V gene TRBV12-3 or TRBV12-4. The CDR3 length is 13 residues. The CDR3 region is CASTWASANVLTF.